This TCR beta chain was observed in a study of spatial heterogeneity in lung cancer. Notes on the study in general: Ubiquitous expanded tumor TCRs were seen in blood more at resection than at follow-up.

Every individual TCR cDNA molecule carried its own unique molecular identifier, which allowed correction of PCR and sequencing errors. TCRdb re-analysed the 5' RACE reads in MiXCR, keeping a single row per CDR3 protein. The table shows 75,000 to 85,000 distinct CDR3 sequences, with under 25% occurring only once. About this clonotype itself: Its target is not known.

This sample's time point: sample taken at primary tumor resection. No cell sorting; template was whole RNA from tumor, lung tissue or PBMC. The donor population consisted of just over 70 patients with untreated, early-stage non-small cell lung cancer. Per germline, CDR1 LNHNV and CDR2 YYDKDF (reference sequence). This CDR3 is 15 amino acids long. V lost 0 bases and J 9 bases, leaving 15 bases between the germline ends. The rearrangement links TRBV15 to TRBJ1-3; tentatively, D is TRBD1 (5 bases). The origin of this receptor is a male donor with early-stage non-small cell lung cancer. The sample in question was PBMCs, obtained at surgery. CDR3 residues: CATSRDLTQETTIYF. CDR3 in DNA: TGTGCCACCAGCAGAGACCTAACACAGGAGACCACCATATATTTT.